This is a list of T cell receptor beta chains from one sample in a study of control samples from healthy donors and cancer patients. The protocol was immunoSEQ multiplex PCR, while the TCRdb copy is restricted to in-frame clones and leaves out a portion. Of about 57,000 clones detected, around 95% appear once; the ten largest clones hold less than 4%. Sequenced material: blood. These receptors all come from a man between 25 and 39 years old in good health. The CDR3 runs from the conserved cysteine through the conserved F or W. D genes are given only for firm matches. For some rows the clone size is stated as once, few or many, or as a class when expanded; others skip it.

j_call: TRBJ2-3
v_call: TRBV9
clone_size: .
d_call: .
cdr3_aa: CASSVVGGSTDTQYF
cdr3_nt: TGTGCCAGCAGCGTAGTGGGGGGCAGCACAGATACGCAGTATTTT

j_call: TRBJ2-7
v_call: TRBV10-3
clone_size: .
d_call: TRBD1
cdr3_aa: CASRTGTTYEQYF
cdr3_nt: TGTGCCTCGAGGACAGGGACGACCTACGAGCAGTACTTC

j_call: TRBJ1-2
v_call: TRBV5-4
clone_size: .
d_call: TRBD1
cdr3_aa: CASSFRGRDYGYTF
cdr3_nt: TGTGCCAGCAGCTTTAGGGGGCGAGACTATGGCTACACCTTC

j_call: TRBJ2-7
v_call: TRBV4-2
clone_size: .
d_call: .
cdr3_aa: CASSQDEGPYEQYF
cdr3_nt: TGTGCCAGCAGCCAAGATGAGGGACCTTACGAGCAGTACTTC

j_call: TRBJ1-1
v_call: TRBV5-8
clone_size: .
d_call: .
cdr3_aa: CASSLNGRMNTEAFF
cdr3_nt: TGTGCCAGCAGCTTGAACGGCCGTATGAACACTGAAGCTTTCTTT

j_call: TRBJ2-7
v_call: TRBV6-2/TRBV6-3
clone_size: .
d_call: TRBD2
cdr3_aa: CASSYSSRGLAGTNSYEQYF
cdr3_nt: TGTGCCAGCAGTTACTCGAGTAGGGGACTAGCGGGTACTAACTCCTACGAGCAGTACTTC

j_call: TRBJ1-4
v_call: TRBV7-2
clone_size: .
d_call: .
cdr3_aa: CASSPLSRGKEKLFF
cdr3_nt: TGTGCCAGCAGCCCGCTGAGTAGGGGGAAAGAAAAACTGTTTTTT

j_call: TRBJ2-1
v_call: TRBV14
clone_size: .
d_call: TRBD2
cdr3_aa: CASSLRTSGSRNEQFF
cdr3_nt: TGTGCCAGCAGCCTTCGGACTAGCGGGAGTCGGAATGAGCAGTTCTTC

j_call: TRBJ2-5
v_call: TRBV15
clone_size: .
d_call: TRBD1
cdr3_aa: CATSRDRPGQGQGETQYF
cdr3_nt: TGTGCCACCAGCAGAGATCGACCCGGACAGGGTCAGGGAGAGACCCAGTACTTC

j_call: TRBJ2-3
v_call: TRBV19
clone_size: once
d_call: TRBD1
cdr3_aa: CASSLEGALGTDTQYF
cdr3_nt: TGTGCCAGCTCCCTTGAGGGGGCCCTCGGCACAGATACGCAGTATTTT

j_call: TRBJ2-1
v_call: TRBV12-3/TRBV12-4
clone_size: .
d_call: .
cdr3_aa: CAISVGYEQFF
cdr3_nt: TGTGCCATATCGGTGGGATATGAGCAGTTCTTC

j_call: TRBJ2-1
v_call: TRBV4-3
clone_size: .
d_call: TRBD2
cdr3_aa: CASSQDWLAGDNEQFF
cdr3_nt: TGCGCCAGCAGCCAAGATTGGCTAGCGGGGGACAATGAGCAGTTCTTC

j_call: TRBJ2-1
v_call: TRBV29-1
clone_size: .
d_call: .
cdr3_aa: CSAGGANEQFF
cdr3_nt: TGCAGCGCGGGTGGGGCCAATGAGCAGTTCTTC

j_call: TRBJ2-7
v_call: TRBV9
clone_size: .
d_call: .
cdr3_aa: CASSSRDTGYEQYF
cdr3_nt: TGTGCCAGCAGCTCCAGGGACACCGGCTACGAGCAGTACTTC

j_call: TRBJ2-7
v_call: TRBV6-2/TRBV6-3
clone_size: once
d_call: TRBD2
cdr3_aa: CASSTGIRFERGRGQYF
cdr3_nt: TGTGCCAGCAGTACAGGGATTCGGTTTGAGCGGGGGCGGGGGCAGTACTTC

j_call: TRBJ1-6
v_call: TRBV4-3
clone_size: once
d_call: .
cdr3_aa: CASSHRGVNSPLHF
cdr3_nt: TGCGCCAGCAGCCACCGAGGGGTTAATTCACCCCTCCACTTT

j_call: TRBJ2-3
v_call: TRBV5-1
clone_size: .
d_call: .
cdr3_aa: CASSHAYTQYF
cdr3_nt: TGCGCCAGCAGCCATGCCTATACGCAGTATTTT

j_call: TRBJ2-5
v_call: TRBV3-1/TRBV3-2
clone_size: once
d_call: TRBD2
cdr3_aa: CASSQVASSGGVYQETQYF
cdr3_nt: TGTGCCAGCAGCCAGGTGGCGTCTAGCGGGGGGGTGTACCAAGAGACCCAGTACTTC

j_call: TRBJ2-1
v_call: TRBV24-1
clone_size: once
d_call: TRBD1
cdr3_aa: CATSDLGQGLRYEQFF
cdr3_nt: TGTGCCACCAGTGATTTGGGACAGGGTTTAAGGTATGAGCAGTTCTTC

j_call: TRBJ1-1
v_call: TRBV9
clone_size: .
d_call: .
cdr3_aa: CASSIEGQLNTEAFF
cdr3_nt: TGTGCCAGCAGCATTGAAGGACAATTGAACACTGAAGCTTTCTTT

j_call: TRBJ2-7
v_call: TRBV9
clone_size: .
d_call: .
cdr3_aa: CASSVGTHLTEQYF
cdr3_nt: TGTGCCAGCAGCGTAGGAACCCACCTGACCGAGCAGTACTTC

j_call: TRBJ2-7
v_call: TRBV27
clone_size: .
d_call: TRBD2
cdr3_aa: CARTLAGHYEQYF
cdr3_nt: TGTGCCAGGACGCTAGCGGGACACTACGAGCAGTACTTC

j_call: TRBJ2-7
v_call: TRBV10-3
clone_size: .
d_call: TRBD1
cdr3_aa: CAIRFGTGYEQYF
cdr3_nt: TGTGCCATCAGATTCGGGACAGGCTACGAGCAGTACTTC

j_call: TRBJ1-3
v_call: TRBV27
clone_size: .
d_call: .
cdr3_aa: CASISVAGDTIYF
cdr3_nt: TGTGCCAGCATATCGGTGGCCGGGGACACCATATATTTT

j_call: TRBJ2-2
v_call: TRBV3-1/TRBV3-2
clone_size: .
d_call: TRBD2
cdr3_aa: CASSQALAGGTGELFF
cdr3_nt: TGTGCCAGCAGCCAAGCGCTAGCGGGGGGAACCGGGGAGCTGTTTTTT

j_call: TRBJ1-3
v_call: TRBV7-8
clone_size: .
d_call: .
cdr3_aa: CASSLMGQGNTIYF
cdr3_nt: TGTGCCAGCAGCTTAATGGGGCAGGGAAACACCATATATTTT

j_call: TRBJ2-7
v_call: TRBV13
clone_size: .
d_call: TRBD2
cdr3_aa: CASSAPLTSSGGLSYEQYF
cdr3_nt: TGTGCCAGCAGCGCCCCTCTCACTTCTAGCGGAGGCCTCTCCTACGAGCAGTACTTC

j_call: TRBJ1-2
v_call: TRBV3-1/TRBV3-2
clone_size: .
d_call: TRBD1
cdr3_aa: CASSQDRTGGTGGYTF
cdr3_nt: TGTGCCAGCAGCCAAGATAGGACAGGGGGGACTGGCGGCTACACCTTC

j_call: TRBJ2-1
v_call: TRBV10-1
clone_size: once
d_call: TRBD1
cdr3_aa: CASSYTRDRGLNEQFF
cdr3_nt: TGCGCCAGCAGCTACACTAGGGACAGGGGGCTCAATGAGCAGTTCTTC

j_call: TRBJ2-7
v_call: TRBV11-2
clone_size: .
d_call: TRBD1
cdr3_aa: CASSLNRDRAPYEQYF
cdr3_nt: TGTGCCAGCAGCTTGAACCGGGACAGGGCTCCCTACGAGCAGTACTTC

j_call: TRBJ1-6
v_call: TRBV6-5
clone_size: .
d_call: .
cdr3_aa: CASIRGANGSPLHF
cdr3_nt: TGTGCCAGCATCCGGGGGGCCAACGGTTCACCCCTCCACTTT

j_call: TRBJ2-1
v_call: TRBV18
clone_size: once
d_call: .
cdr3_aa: CASSEQAVDYNEQFF
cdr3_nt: TGTGCCAGCTCAGAGCAGGCGGTGGACTACAATGAGCAGTTCTTC

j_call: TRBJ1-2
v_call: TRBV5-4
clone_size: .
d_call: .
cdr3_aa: CASSPGPGSEYGYTF
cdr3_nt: TGTGCCAGCAGCCCCGGCCCAGGGAGTGAGTATGGCTACACCTTC

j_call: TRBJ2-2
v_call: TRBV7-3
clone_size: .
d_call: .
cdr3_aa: CASSHGGASGELFF
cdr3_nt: TGTGCCAGCAGCCACGGCGGGGCTAGCGGGGAGCTGTTTTTT

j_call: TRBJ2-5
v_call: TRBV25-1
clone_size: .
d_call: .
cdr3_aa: CASSDIGQTETQYF
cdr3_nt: TGTGCCAGCAGTGACATCGGACAGACGGAGACCCAGTACTTC

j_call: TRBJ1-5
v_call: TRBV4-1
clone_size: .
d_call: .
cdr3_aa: CASSLGGGRNQPQHF
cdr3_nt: TGCGCCAGCAGCCTCGGGGGGGGTCGCAATCAGCCCCAGCATTTT

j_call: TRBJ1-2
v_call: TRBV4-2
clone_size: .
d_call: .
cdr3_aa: CASSQESHSNYGYTF
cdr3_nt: TGTGCCAGCAGCCAAGAGTCGCACAGTAACTATGGCTACACCTTC

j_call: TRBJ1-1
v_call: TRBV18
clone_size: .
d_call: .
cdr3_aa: CASSPPEGGPRMNTEAFF
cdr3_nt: TGTGCCAGCTCACCACCCGAGGGGGGCCCGCGGATGAACACTGAAGCTTTCTTT

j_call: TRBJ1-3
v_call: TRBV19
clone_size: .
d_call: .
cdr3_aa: CASSPVSGNTIYF
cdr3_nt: TGTGCCAGTAGTCCGGTCTCTGGAAACACCATATATTTT

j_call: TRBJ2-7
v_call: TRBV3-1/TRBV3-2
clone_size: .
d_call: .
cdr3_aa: CASSLQPQNEQYF
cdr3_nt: TGTGCCAGCAGCCTACAGCCCCAGAACGAGCAGTACTTC

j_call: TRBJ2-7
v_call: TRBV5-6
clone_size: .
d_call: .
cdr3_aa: CASTYTEVPAPSYEQYF
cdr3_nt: TGTGCCAGCACATACACAGAAGTCCCCGCACCTTCCTACGAGCAGTACTTC

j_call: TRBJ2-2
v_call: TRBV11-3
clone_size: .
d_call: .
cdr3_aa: CASSLRAGNTGELFF
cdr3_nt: TGTGCCAGCAGCCTCAGAGCGGGTAACACCGGGGAGCTGTTTTTT

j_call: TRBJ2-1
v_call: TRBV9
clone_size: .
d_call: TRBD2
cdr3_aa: CASSVEGSGAFYNEQFF
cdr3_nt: TGTGCCAGCAGCGTAGAAGGTAGCGGGGCCTTTTACAATGAGCAGTTCTTC

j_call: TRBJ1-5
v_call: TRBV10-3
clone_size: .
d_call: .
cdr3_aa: CAISDWTVSNQPQHF
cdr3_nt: TGTGCCATCAGTGACTGGACAGTTAGCAATCAGCCCCAGCATTTT

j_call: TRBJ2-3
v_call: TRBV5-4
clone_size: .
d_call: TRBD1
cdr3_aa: CASSKGTGGTDTQYF
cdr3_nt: TGTGCCAGCAGCAAAGGGACAGGGGGTACAGATACGCAGTATTTT

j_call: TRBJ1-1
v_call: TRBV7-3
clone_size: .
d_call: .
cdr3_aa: CASSTQSNTEAFF
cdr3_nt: TGTGCCAGCAGCACACAGTCGAACACTGAAGCTTTCTTT

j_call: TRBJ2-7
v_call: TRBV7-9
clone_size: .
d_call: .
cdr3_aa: CASSRSSYEQYF
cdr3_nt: TGTGCCAGCAGCCGGAGCTCCTACGAGCAGTACTTC

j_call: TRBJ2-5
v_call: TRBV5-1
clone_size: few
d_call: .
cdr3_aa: CASSLSGRGTQYF
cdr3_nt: TGCGCCAGCAGCTTGAGTGGTCGTGGAACCCAGTACTTC

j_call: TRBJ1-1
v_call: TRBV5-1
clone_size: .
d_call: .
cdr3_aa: CASSLTPGVTEAFF
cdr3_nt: TGCGCCAGCAGCTTGACACCAGGGGTGACTGAAGCTTTCTTT

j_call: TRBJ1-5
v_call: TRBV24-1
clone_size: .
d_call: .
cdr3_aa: CATSDSFSNQPQHF
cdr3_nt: TGTGCCACCAGTGATTCCTTTAGCAATCAGCCCCAGCATTTT

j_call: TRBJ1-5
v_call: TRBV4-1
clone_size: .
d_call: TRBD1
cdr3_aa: CASSILQGTGNQPQHF
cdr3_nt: TGCGCCAGCAGCATATTACAGGGGACCGGAAATCAGCCCCAGCATTTT

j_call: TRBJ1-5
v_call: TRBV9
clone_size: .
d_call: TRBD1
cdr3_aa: CASSDRGLGQPQHF
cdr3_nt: TGTGCCAGCAGCGACAGGGGGCTAGGTCAGCCCCAGCATTTT

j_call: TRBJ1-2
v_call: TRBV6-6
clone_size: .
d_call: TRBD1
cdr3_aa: CASSYSSGTGTYGYTF
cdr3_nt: TGTGCCAGCAGTTACTCGTCCGGGACAGGGACCTATGGCTACACCTTC